This T cell receptor (beta chain) was sequenced during a study of blood T cell repertoires in COVID-19 (dated by TCRdb to between 2020 and 2021). Looking at the study overall: Samples from collaborators originated in the United States, Italy and Spain and spanned both the acute and convalescent phases of COVID-19. The prospective study material was composed of cDNA or gDNA derived from T cells, B-cell-depleted T cells, or PBMCs. Where available, HLA class I and class II types were obtained from metadata supplied by the sample provider rather than from assay-based typing. The repertoires were released in a freely available public database intended as a resource for research on the immune response to SARS-CoV-2. Samples were obtained from the ongoing ImmuneRACE study (first 160 participants) and from 1,200 or so subjects provided by 6 global collaborators. Deeply sampled blood TCRbeta repertoires from subjects exposed to, actively infected with, or recovered from COVID-19 were included in the dataset. Sample metadata almost always included a de-identified subject ID, COVID-19 status, age in years and sex. The research as a whole found: The quantity of clinical and demographic metadata differed by source and by participant and was supplied without curation.

TCRbeta CDR3 regions were amplified from genomic DNA by means of the immunoSEQ Assay, a bias-controlled multiplex PCR. The source study handled its data this way. Nucleated cell counts per sample were estimated from amplification of reference gene primers within the assay. To quantify the absolute abundance of each unique TCRbeta CDR3 rearrangement, sequence reads were collapsed and filtered. For each sample, productive Simpson clonality was calculated as the square root of Simpson's diversity index over productive rearrangements. The immuneACCESS repertoire file appears here via TCRdb, limited to in-frame rearrangements. These files lack a portion of the clones; in checked studies, under half of the deficit traces to unresolved V genes, and the cause of the others is not known. The V and J calls and clone size come from that table; D and trimming were worked out from the DNA. This sample is represented by over 65,000 clones; more than 75% of them were singletons. The ten largest clones take up 1.2% of the sample.

As to this clone: Its binding antigen is unknown. No base quality values were provided; no much bigger clone lies one nucleotide off.

Whole blood was collected in K2EDTA tubes by collaborating institutions according to the institutions' own protocols. For TCRbeta analysis, collaborators shipped samples in one of three forms: frozen whole blood, isolated PBMCs, or DNA extracted from either of those sample types. From cysteine to phenylalanine, the CDR3 is 12 amino acids long. Only the CDR3 part of the read is kept: 36 bases, read in frame from the first base. CDR1 is given as LNHNV and CDR2 as YYDKDF, both from the germline V gene (reference sequence). The germline ends are 10 bases apart after V is trimmed by 8 bases and J by 3 bases.

The sample was peripheral blood. This chain joins TRBV15 to TRBJ1-1; the D gene cannot be named for sure. The sequence was obtained from a woman aged 55-70 years with acute or convalescent COVID-19. The bases read TGTGCCACCGCCCCCGGGTACACTGAAGCTTTCTTT. Its protein reads: CATAPGYTEAFF.